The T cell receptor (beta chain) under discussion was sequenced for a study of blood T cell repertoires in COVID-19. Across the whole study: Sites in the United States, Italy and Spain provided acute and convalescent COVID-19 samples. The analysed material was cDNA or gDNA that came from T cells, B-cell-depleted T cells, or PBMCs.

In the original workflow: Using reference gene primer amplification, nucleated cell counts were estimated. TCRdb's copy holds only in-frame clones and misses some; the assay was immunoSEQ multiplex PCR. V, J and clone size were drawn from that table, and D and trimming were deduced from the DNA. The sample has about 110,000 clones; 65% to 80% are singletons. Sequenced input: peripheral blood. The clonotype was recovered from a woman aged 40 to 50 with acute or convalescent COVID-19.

The CDR3 here is CASSYGSGYNEQFF. CDR3 coding DNA: TGTGCCAGCAGTTACGGCAGCGGTTACAATGAGCAGTTCTTC. This chain joins TRBV3-1 (or the pseudogene TRBV3-2) and TRBJ2-1, with D maybe TRBD2 (5 bases). Germline CDR1 is LGHDT and CDR2 is YNNKEL (reference sequence). The V and J ends lost 6 bases and 4 bases respectively, with 13 bases between them. CDR3 length: 14 amino acids.